This TCR beta chain derives from a study of blood T cell repertoires in COVID-19 (dated by TCRdb to about 2020). About the investigation overall: Samples covering the acute and convalescent phases of COVID-19 were provided by collaborators in the United States, Italy and Spain. The material from the prospective study consisted of cDNA or gDNA derived from T cells, B-cell-depleted T cells, or PBMCs. The dataset comprised deeply sampled blood TCRbeta repertoires from subjects exposed to, actively infected with, or recovered from COVID-19. The repertoires were released in a freely available public database intended as a resource for research on the immune response to SARS-CoV-2. The samples were drawn from the first 160 participants of the ongoing ImmuneRACE study and from some 1,300 subjects provided by 6 global collaborators. The sample metadata nearly always contained a de-identified subject ID, COVID-19 status, age in years and sex. Where HLA class I and class II types were available, the types were taken from metadata supplied by the sample provider, not from assay-based typing.

Paper-wide results and their limitations: How much clinical and demographic metadata was included differed by source and by participant, and the metadata was provided uncurated.

TCRbeta CDR3 regions were amplified from genomic DNA using the immunoSEQ Assay, a bias-controlled multiplex PCR. The study's processing was this. Within the assay, amplification of reference gene primers was used to estimate how many nucleated cells each sample contained. To quantify the absolute abundance of each unique TCRbeta CDR3 rearrangement, sequence reads were collapsed and filtered. For each sample, productive Simpson clonality was calculated as the square root of Simpson's diversity index across productive rearrangements. In its TCRdb copy, this immuneACCESS table keeps in-frame sequences only and misses some clones. Where compared with another copy, unresolved V genes explain less than half of these, and the others have no known cause. V and J calls plus clone size are reproduced from that table; the DNA served to infer D and trimming. Across this sample there are 120,000 to 150,000 clones, with about 80% seen only once. The ten largest clones capture 3% to 4.5% of the sample.

Each collaborating institution followed its own protocols to collect whole blood in K2EDTA tubes. For TCRbeta analysis, collaborator samples were shipped as frozen whole blood, as isolated PBMCs, or as DNA extracted from either sample type. For this chain, trimming is 0 bases at the V end and 6 bases at the J end, and the number of junction bases without a gene match is 4. The CDR3 goes from the cysteine to the phenylalanine over 15 residues. The DNA shown is the 45-base CDR3, in frame from base 1. The germline V gene yields SGHTA for CDR1 and FQGNSA for CDR2. As to this clone: Its recognized antigen is unknown. No base-level quality is on record; no much larger clone is a single base apart.

This sequence originates from a man aged 55 to 70 with acute or convalescent COVID-19. The sequenced material came from peripheral blood. The chain is made from TRBV7-2 and TRBJ2-4; 8 bases in the middle match TRBD2. The CDR3 sequence is CASSLATSVRNIQYF. Here is the DNA: TGTGCCAGCAGCTTAGCGACTAGCGTTCGAAACATTCAGTACTTC.